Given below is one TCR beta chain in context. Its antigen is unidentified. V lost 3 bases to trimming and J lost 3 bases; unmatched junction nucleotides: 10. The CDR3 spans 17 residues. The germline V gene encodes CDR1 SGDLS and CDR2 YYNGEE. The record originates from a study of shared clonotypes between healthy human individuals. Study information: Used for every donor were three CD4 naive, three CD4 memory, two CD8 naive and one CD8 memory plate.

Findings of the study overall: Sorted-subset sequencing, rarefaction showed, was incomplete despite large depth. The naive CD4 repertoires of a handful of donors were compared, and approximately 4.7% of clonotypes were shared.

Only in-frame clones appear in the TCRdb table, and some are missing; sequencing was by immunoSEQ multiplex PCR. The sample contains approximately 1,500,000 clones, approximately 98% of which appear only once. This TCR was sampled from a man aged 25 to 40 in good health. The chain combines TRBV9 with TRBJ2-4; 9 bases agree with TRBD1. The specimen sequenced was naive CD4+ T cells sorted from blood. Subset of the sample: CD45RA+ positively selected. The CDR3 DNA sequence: TGTGCCAGCAGCGCTACTTTACAGGGGGCCGGCAAAAACATTCAGTACTTC. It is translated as CASSATLQGAGKNIQYF.